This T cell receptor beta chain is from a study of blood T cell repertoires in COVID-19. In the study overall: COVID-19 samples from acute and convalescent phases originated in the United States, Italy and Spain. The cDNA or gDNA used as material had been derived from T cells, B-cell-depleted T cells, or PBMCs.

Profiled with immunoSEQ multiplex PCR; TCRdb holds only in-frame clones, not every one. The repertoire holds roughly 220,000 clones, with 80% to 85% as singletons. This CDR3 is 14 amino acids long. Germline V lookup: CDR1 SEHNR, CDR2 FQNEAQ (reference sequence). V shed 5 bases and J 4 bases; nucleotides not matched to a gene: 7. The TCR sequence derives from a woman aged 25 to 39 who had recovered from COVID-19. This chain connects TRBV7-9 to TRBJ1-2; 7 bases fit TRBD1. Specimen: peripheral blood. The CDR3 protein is CASSPPRDSYGYTF. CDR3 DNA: TGTGCCAGCAGCCCCCCCCGGGACAGCTATGGCTACACCTTC.